This TCR beta chain was recovered during a study of OX40 agonist ivuxolimab in advanced cancers. Across the whole study: Every 2 weeks, patients received ivuxolimab intravenously, dosed at 0.01 to 10 mg/kg. At 75% to 90% male, the cohort had a mean age of around 56 years, ranging from roughly 20 to 79. Study findings and constraints: Relative to CD4+ cells, CD8+ T cells on average had more expanded clones.

Only in-frame clones appear in the TCRdb table, and some are missing; sequencing was by immunoSEQ multiplex PCR. The table has about 83,000 clones, 65% to 90% seen once. About this clone itself: Its antigen is undetermined.

The ends lost 0 bases at V and 0 bases at J; junction bases unmatched: 4. In germline, CDR1 is LNHDA, CDR2 SQIVND (reference sequence). The CDR3 is 17 amino acids. The TCR sequence derives from an adult with an advanced solid tumor such as melanoma, head and neck, liver or kidney cancer. The chain couples TRBV19 to TRBJ2-3; 9 nucleotides agree with TRBD1. Here the sequenced sample was CD4+ or CD8+ T cells sorted from blood, taken in a trial of the OX40 agonist ivuxolimab. The CDR3 reads CASSIDHGTGSTDTQYF. The DNA for the CDR3 is TGTGCCAGTAGTATAGATCACGGGACAGGGAGCACAGATACGCAGTATTTT.